The 15 T cell receptor beta chains below come from one sample, sequenced in a study of cytomegalovirus exposure and HLA in healthy donors. PCR employed 60 Vbeta and 13 Jbeta primers. Profiled with immunoSEQ multiplex PCR; TCRdb holds only in-frame clones, not every one. The repertoire shows 45,000 to 55,000 clones; the top ten hold approximately 11%. The source material was PBMCs. These receptors all come from a woman in her forties or fifties in good health and CMV-seropositive.

The J gene is TRBJ1-4, the V gene TRBV7-9; TRBD1 is a possible D gene (5 bases). The V and J ends lost 3 bases and 7 bases respectively, with 15 bases between them. Per germline, CDR1 SEHNR and CDR2 FQNEAQ (reference sequence). CDR3 length: 15 residues. CDR3 nucleotide sequence: TGTGCCAGCAGCTTGGAGGGGACGATTCTTGAAAAACTGTTTTTT. The encoded protein is CASSLEGTILEKLFF.

V and J are TRBV19 and TRBJ1-1; a weak D match, TRBD1 (6 bases). Trimming took off 8 bases at V and 3 bases at J, with 19 bases between the two ends. Looked up from germline, CDR1 is LNHDA and CDR2 is SQIVND (reference sequence). This CDR3 is 15 amino acids long. CDR3 DNA sequence: TGTGCCAGTCGCCAACGCGGGGAGGGGGACACTGAAGCTTTCTTT. Protein sequence: CASRQRGEGDTEAFF. The full variable domain, its missing parts supplied by reference TRBV19 and TRBJ1-1, is DGGITQSPKYLFRKEGQNVTLSCEQNLNHDAMYWYRQDPGQGLRLIYYSQIVNDFQKGDIAEGYSVSREKKESFPLTVTSAQKNPTAFYLCASRQRGEGDTEAFFGQGTRLTVV.

The chain joins TRBV11-2 to TRBJ2-2, with D possibly matching TRBD1 (5 bases). V was shortened by 2 bases and J by 0 bases, with 7 bases between the two germline ends. CDR1 SGHAT and CDR2 FQNNGV come from the germline V gene. The CDR3 totals 15 residues. The CDR3 loop reads CASSLQGPNTGELFF. CDR3 in DNA: TGTGCCAGCAGCTTACAGGGCCCGAACACCGGGGAGCTGTTTTTT.

The J gene is TRBJ1-5, the V gene TRBV5-8; tentatively, D is TRBD1 (6 bases). Germline V gene sequence: CDR1 SGHTS, CDR2 YDEGEE. The CDR3 sequence is 13 residues long. V was trimmed by 4 bases and J by 4 bases, leaving 9 bases between them. DNA for the CDR3: TGTGCCAGCAGCGGGGGCGTTAATCAGCCCCAGCATTTT. Its protein product is CASSGGVNQPQHF.

The gene calls are TRBV6-6 and TRBJ2-7; no reliable D call. The CDR3 runs 14 residues. Germline V CDR1 and CDR2: MNHNY, SVGAGI (reference sequence). V lost 5 bases and J 2 bases, leaving 13 bases between the germline ends. This CDR3 is CASSPLMGPYEQYF. CDR3 DNA sequence: TGTGCCAGCAGTCCCCTTATGGGCCCCTACGAGCAGTACTTC.

The chain employs TRBV5-1 and TRBJ2-1; D is perhaps TRBD2 (7 bases). CDR3 length: 14 residues. Germline CDR1 reads SGHRS; CDR2 reads YFSETQ. The germline V and J ends were trimmed by 7 bases and 5 bases, with 16 bases remaining between them. In DNA, the CDR3 is TGCGCCAGCTTCTTGGGAGGGGGTGACAATGAGCAGTTCTTC. It translates to CASFLGGGDNEQFF.

The chain employs TRBV6-6 and TRBJ2-1; 11 positions match TRBD1. The CDR3 runs to 16 residues. Germline V gene sequence: CDR1 MNHNY, CDR2 SVGAGI (reference sequence). The V and J ends lost 7 bases and 7 bases, in that order; junction bases with no gene match: 12. CDR3 amino acids: CASTSGRTGGLNEQFF. CDR3 nucleotides: TGTGCCAGCACCTCCGGGAGGACAGGGGGCCTAAATGAGCAGTTCTTC.

The chain combines TRBV29-1 with TRBJ2-1; 8 bases align to TRBD2. Germline CDR1 SQVTM, CDR2 ANQGSEA. V lost 4 bases, J lost 7 bases, and 6 bases stayed unmatched. The CDR3 totals 13 residues. The CDR3 sequence: CSVVSGRGNEQFF. CDR3 DNA: TGCAGCGTTGTCAGCGGGAGAGGGAATGAGCAGTTCTTC.

The chain couples TRBV14 to TRBJ2-5; 9 bases are shared with TRBD2. Germline-derived CDR1 and CDR2 are SGHDN and FVKESK. Trimming took 1 base from V and 4 from J; bases not matched to a gene: 10. This CDR3 has 17 residues. The CDR3 nucleotides read TGTGCCAGCAGCCAAGGCTTCTTGACTAGCGGAGGAGAGACCCAGTACTTC. Translation: CASSQGFLTSGGETQYF.

The chain recombines TRBV30 with TRBJ1-5, with D perhaps matching TRBD1 (5 bases). The V end lost 3 bases, the J end lost 4 bases, and 10 bases lay between the germline ends. The CDR3 covers 13 residues. Germline V gene data show CDR1 as GTSNPN and CDR2 as SVGIG (reference sequence). CDR3 nucleotides: TGTGCCTGGAGCCAGGGATTAAATCAGCCCCAGCATTTT. Protein product: CAWSQGLNQPQHF.

V and J are TRBV11-2 and TRBJ2-6; D uncertain. The CDR3 is made up of 17 amino acids. Trimming removed 5 bases at V and 2 bases at J, with 16 bases between. CDR1 is SGHAT and CDR2 is FQNNGV in the germline V gene. This CDR3 reads CASSLHHAAAGANVLTF. Here the CDR3 DNA reads TGTGCCAGCAGCCTCCATCATGCGGCAGCTGGGGCCAACGTCCTGACTTTC.

This chain uses TRBV30 with TRBJ2-3, with 8 bases aligning to TRBD2. Germline CDR1 reads GTSNPN; CDR2 reads SVGIG (reference sequence). J was trimmed by 1 base and V by 4 bases; bases with no gene match: 7. The CDR3 contains 15 residues. The CDR3: CAWNLGLAGTDTQYF. As DNA, the CDR3 is TGTGCCTGGAATTTAGGACTAGCAGGCACAGATACGCAGTATTTT.

The V and J genes are TRBV28 and TRBJ1-5; D call uncertain. The CDR3 covers 16 residues. Germline V lookup: CDR1 MDHEN, CDR2 SYDVKM. V was pared by 3 bases and J by 3 bases, with 15 bases between. The CDR3 is CASSFSSRGNNQPQHF. Written as DNA, the CDR3 is TGTGCCAGCAGTTTCAGCTCCCGGGGAAACAATCAGCCCCAGCATTTT.

DNA for the CDR3: TGTGCCAGCAACCTAACAGGGGGCGGTCAGCCCCAGCATTTT. Residues: CASNLTGGGQPQHF. The chain recombines TRBV6-4 with TRBJ1-5; TRBD1 aligns across 9 bases. The trim removed 7 bases at V and 6 bases at J, leaving 7 bases unmatched. CDR3 length: 14 amino acids. Germline V gene data show CDR1 as MRHNA and CDR2 as SNTAGT.

The chain is built from TRBV5-1 and TRBJ2-5, with TRBD2 identical over 11 bases. V lost 5 bases and J lost 2; bases outside the gene matches: 23. The CDR3 has 21 residues. Germline V gene sequence: CDR1 SGHRS, CDR2 YFSETQ. The CDR3 is CASSYPSTGWWTSGSQETQYF. CDR3 DNA sequence: TGCGCCAGCAGTTACCCTTCGACAGGGTGGTGGACTAGCGGGTCGCAAGAGACCCAGTACTTC.